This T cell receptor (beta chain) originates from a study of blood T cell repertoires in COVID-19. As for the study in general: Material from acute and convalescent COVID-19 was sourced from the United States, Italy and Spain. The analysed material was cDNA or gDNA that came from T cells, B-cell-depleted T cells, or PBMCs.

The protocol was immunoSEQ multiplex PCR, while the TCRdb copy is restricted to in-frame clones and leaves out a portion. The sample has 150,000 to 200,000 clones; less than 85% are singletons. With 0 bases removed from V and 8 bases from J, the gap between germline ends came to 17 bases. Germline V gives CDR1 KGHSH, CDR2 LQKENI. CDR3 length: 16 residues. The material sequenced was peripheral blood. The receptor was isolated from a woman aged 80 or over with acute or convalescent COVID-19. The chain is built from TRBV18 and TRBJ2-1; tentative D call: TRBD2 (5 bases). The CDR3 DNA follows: TGTGCCAGCTCACCACCGGTAACAACTAGTGGTGATGAGCAGTTCTTC. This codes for CASSPPVTTSGDEQFF.